Sequencing of this TCR beta chain was carried out in a study of regulatory T cells in long-lasting Graves disease (dated by TCRdb to about 2021). In the study overall: Newly diagnosed Graves' disease patients had taken antithyroid drugs for less than 3 months. This study used TCR sequencing and RNA sequencing of peripheral blood to compare persistent Graves' disease patients against newly diagnosed Graves' disease patients. The study took place in China and was registered as a clinical trial. A total of some 33 samples were covered by TCR sequencing, comprising approximately 13 persistent and approximately 20 newly diagnosed Graves' disease patients.

Between the V and J ends, shortened by 2 bases and 1 base respectively, the junction contains 10 bases. From its cysteine to its phenylalanine, the CDR3 spans 15 amino acids. The DNA shown is the 45-base CDR3, in frame from base 1. Based on the germline V gene, the CDR1 and CDR2 sequences are LGHNT and FRNRAP. This clonotype was detected many times. Its antigen is currently not known. Nothing much larger sits one base from this clone, and base qualities are not available. The sample's time point label, decoded: newly diagnosed GD, antithyroid drugs for less than 3 months. RNA was extracted from PBMCs in TRIzol for both TCR sequencing and RNA sequencing. The diagnosis of Graves' disease was made according to American Thyroid Association guidelines. The patients came from an endocrinology department in Xi'an, China. Each patient gave about 9.1 milliliters of peripheral blood, collected in an EDTA anticoagulant tube. Ficoll Paque Plus density gradient separation was used to isolate PBMCs, and no further T cell sorting was done. An Agilent 2100 Bioanalyzer and agarose gel were used to assess RNA quality, and a NanoDrop 2000 was used to measure RNA concentration.

Library creation used multiplex PCR. The run used an Illumina HiSeq 4000. To build TCR beta libraries, CDR3 regions were amplified by Arm-PCR using iRepertoire HTBI primers. PCR products were gel purified before sequencing. Processing in the source paper ran as follows. Gene usage analysis of CDR3 amino acid clonotypes relied on the 60 or so TRBV and 15 or so TRBJ segments identified across samples. Filtered high-quality paired reads were merged into contigs using COPE and FqMerger. Contigs were aligned with BLAST to IMGT TRBV, TRBD and TRBJ reference genes, and CDR3 was defined per IMGT. Any clonotype with a frequency above 0.1% was counted as a highly expanded clone. Shannon entropy was used to measure repertoire diversity, and the Gini coefficient was used to measure V-J evenness. A clonotype found in more than one individual was treated as public. TCRdb reanalyzed the raw reads on its own, using fastp at Q25 for trimming and MiXCR for clone calling, and kept in-frame beta chains. Every distinct CDR3 protein forms one entry, paired with its most common genes and DNA. The V and J calls and clone size come from TCRdb's table, not from the authors' own analysis. Counted in this sample were 350,000 to 550,000 distinct CDR3 sequences; under 15% of them appeared once. In total, the top ten clones hold about a sixth of the sample.

The full study reports these points: Sequencing and analysis were restricted to the TCR beta chain. Only peripheral blood was studied, because thyroid tissue, the primary lesion, was inaccessible. Patients with persistent disease shared more public clonotypes (approximately 2,500) than newly diagnosed patients did (nearly 1,000). TRBV28, TRBJ1-2 and TRBJ2-5 were preferentially used in persistent disease, while TRBV20-1 and TRBJ2-1 were favored in newly diagnosed disease. The small sample size was acknowledged by the authors as a limitation that may reduce accuracy. Compared with newly diagnosed patients, persistent Graves' disease patients had lower TCR Shannon entropy and fewer highly expanded clones, which suggests clonal expansion.

This sample also belongs to another study, concerning T cells in Graves' hyperthyroidism and ophthalmopathy. The second study's paper adds: A patient counted as having stable Graves' hyperthyroidism if no progression to ophthalmopathy occurred over 18 months of follow-up. Hyperthyroidism patients were aged 18 to 65 years and newly diagnosed, with disease duration of less than 2 months. Exclusion was applied to patients with uncontrolled infections, other autoimmune diseases, pregnancy or lactation. Clinical symptoms, serum thyroxine and TRAb, thyroid ultrasound, and orbital computed tomography formed the basis for the diagnoses. For the first round of RT-PCR on the TCR CDR3, the HTBI primer set was used together with the Qiagen OneStep RT-PCR kit. Most expanded thyroid clonotypes (frequency above 0.001) were also found in blood, which suggests that blood repertoires may mirror thyroid immune responses. A 13 V-J signature model separated ophthalmopathy from stable hyperthyroidism, with around 88% sensitivity and roughly 84% specificity in cross-validation and 80%/75% in testing. In validation, progression to ophthalmopathy was predicted by the model with almost 71% sensitivity and around 75% specificity, a median of roughly six months before onset. To identify TCR V-J signatures that set the groups apart, the researchers used a discovery cohort of about a hundred patients, made up of approximately 43 with Graves' ophthalmopathy and 57 with stable Graves' hyperthyroidism. An independent validation cohort of under 20 hyperthyroidism patients and 17 patients who later progressed to ophthalmopathy tested prospective prediction of ophthalmopathy. The approximately 100 discovery patients were divided at random into training and test sets in a 7:3 ratio. In more than 5 Graves' hyperthyroidism patients, the study also compared T-cell repertoires from thyroid tissue with T-cell repertoires from blood. After blood sampling, hyperthyroidism patients were treated with methimazole at a starting dose of 30 mg daily, and ophthalmopathy patients were treated with high-dose intravenous methylprednisolone. A second multiplex PCR round built the libraries, followed by size selection and purification. Sequencing of the libraries was done on an Illumina HiSeq2000 using paired-end 100 bp reads. SOAPnuke was used to process the raw data, removing reads that contained adapters or uncalled bases, had a mean Phred below 15, or lacked an exact match to the constant primer or identifier. High-quality paired reads were merged using COPE v1.2.5, and each unique nucleotide sequence was defined as a clonotype. Clonotypes were aligned to IMGT TRBV, TRBD and TRBJ reference segments using MiTCR v1.1. Only V-J combinations with frequency above 0.0001, covering about 99% of repertoires, were analysed. A TCS score was defined as the ratio of F50 (clonal expansion) to E x V (chaos), with BLOSUM62-based TCRdist applied between CDR3 peptides within each V-J. Welch's t-statistics and random forest reduced some 510 V-J features to about 13, which were used in a naive Bayes classifier (R e1071). No statistical method was used to set the sample size in advance, and investigators knew the group allocation. The paper reports TCR Vbeta CDR3 sequencing of approximately 140 peripheral blood samples: fewer than 50 ophthalmopathy, under 85 hyperthyroidism and 17 progressor patients.

The TCR sequence derives from a woman under 40 with Graves disease. Donor details come from another sample of the same person, matched by shared clones. The sample consisted of peripheral blood mononuclear cells (PBMCs), taken at new diagnosis, from a patient treated with antithyroid drugs. The sequence is built from TRBV12-5 and TRBJ2-3; confidence is insufficient to name the D gene. The sequenced DNA is TGTGCTAGTGGTTTGATCCAACCAGGCACAGATACGCAGTATTTT. Its product reads: CASGLIQPGTDTQYF.